This entry lists 27 T cell receptor beta chains sequenced from one sample in a study of Ad26.COV2.S vaccination and SARS-CoV-2 variants. Measured with immunoSEQ multiplex PCR; TCRdb has only the in-frame clones, and not every one. The repertoire holds about 480,000 clones, with 70% to 90% as singletons. Treatment indicated: 15 to 20 received Ad26.COV2.S at low or high dose, single or two shots; about five received placebo; per-sample allocation not given. All samples were drawn on day 63, counting from the first vaccine or placebo injection. Sequenced material: peripheral blood, taken in a trial of Ad26.COV2.S vaccine versus placebo. The receptor source for this set is a person aged 18-60 years who received the Ad26.COV2.S COVID-19 vaccine or a placebo.

V and J are TRBV5-1 and TRBJ1-5; 8 nucleotides align to TRBD1. The V and J ends lost 4 bases and 6 bases, in that order; junction bases with no gene match: 9. Germline V gives CDR1 SGHRS, CDR2 YFSETQ. The CDR3 length is 15 residues. CDR3 sequence (DNA): TGCGCCAGCAGCCCATCAGGGGGCTTGGGTCAGCCCCAGCATTTT. Translation: CASSPSGGLGQPQHF.

This clone was detected a few times. The gene calls are TRBV28 and TRBJ2-1; TRBD2 matches 9 bases. Germline CDR1 is MDHEN and CDR2 is SYDVKM. This CDR3 has 13 amino acids. The ends lost 4 bases at V and 12 bases at J; junction bases unmatched: 7. This chain's CDR3 is CASSSPGLAMQFF. The CDR3 DNA reads as TGTGCCAGCAGTTCCCCGGGACTAGCTATGCAGTTCTTC.

This chain uses TRBV28 with TRBJ2-7, with a weak D call TRBD2 (5 bases). The CDR3 has 13 amino acids. Germline-derived CDR1 and CDR2 are MDHEN and SYDVKM. V gave up 7 bases and J gave up 2 bases, with 12 bases separating them. The CDR3 protein is CASIRSSPYEQYF. Here the CDR3 DNA reads TGTGCCAGCATAAGGTCTAGCCCCTACGAGCAGTACTTC.

The genes are TRBV9 and TRBJ1-4; TRBD1 matches at 10 bases. The CDR3 runs to 17 residues. J lost 0 bases, V lost 4 bases, and 6 bases had no gene match. Germline-derived CDR1 and CDR2 are SGDLS and YYNGEE. The DNA for the CDR3 is TGTGCCAGCAGCCCCCCGGGACAGGGGTCAACTAATGAAAAACTGTTTTTT. Amino acid sequence: CASSPPGQGSTNEKLFF.

The rearrangement uses TRBV7-2 and TRBJ1-6, with D maybe TRBD1 (5 bases). CDR1 and CDR2 (germline): SGHTA, FQGNSA. The V gene lost 0 bases and the J gene lost 11 bases, with 14 bases spanning the gap. CDR3 length: 15 amino acids. Here the CDR3 reads CASSLAFQGGTPLHF. CDR3 coding DNA: TGTGCCAGCAGCTTAGCTTTCCAGGGTGGGACACCCCTCCACTTT.

The chain is built from TRBV30 and TRBJ2-5, with D possibly called TRBD1 or TRBD2 (5 bases each). Trimming took 4 bases from V and 2 from J, leaving 17 bases between them. The CDR3 covers 15 residues. Germline CDR1 is GTSNPN and CDR2 is SVGIG (reference sequence). This chain's CDR3 is CAWTPGRRAQETQYF. The CDR3 coding sequence is TGTGCCTGGACCCCGGGACGGAGAGCGCAAGAGACCCAGTACTTC.

The V gene is TRBV28, the J gene TRBJ2-7, with 10 bases identical to TRBD1. Trimming cost V 7 bases and J 7 bases; bases outside gene matches: 7. Germline V gene sequence: CDR1 MDHEN, CDR2 SYDVKM. This CDR3 is 13 amino acids long. The CDR3 protein is CASNRQGAGEQYF. CDR3 sequence (DNA): TGTGCCAGCAACCGACAGGGGGCGGGTGAGCAGTACTTC.

The J gene is TRBJ2-7, the V gene TRBV9; 13 positions agree with TRBD2. The CDR3 consists of 15 residues. The V gene's germline CDR1 is SGDLS and CDR2 YYNGEE. J was trimmed by 5 bases and V by 2 bases; bases with no gene match: 4. CDR3 in DNA: TGTGCCAGCAGCGTCGGACTAGCGGGAGTCCACGAGCAGTACTTC. Its protein product is CASSVGLAGVHEQYF.

V is TRBV11-1 and J is TRBJ2-1, with D possibly being TRBD2 (5 bases). Germline values: CDR1 SGHAT, CDR2 FQDESV (reference sequence). Deletions cut 0 bases from V and 7 bases from J, with 13 bases between. The CDR3 consists of 15 residues. CDR3 amino acids: CASSLARAAVNEQFF. The CDR3 nucleotides read TGTGCCAGCAGCTTAGCGCGGGCGGCGGTAAATGAGCAGTTCTTC.

The chain links TRBV18 to TRBJ2-1; D remains unclear. Deletions cut 6 bases from V and 10 bases from J, with 13 bases between. CDR1 KGHSH and CDR2 LQKENI come from the germline V gene. CDR3 size: 12 residues. The DNA of the CDR3 is TGTGCCAGCTCGCCCCTTCGCAGAGAGCAGTTCTTC. This sequence encodes CASSPLRREQFF.

This rearrangement joins TRBV19 to TRBJ1-5; D perhaps matches TRBD1 (6 bases). Trimming took 5 bases from V and 0 from J, leaving 8 bases between them. The CDR3 has 14 residues. Germline V gene data show CDR1 as LNHDA and CDR2 as SQIVND (reference sequence). This CDR3 reads CASSEGDSNQPQHF. The CDR3 coding sequence is TGTGCCAGTAGTGAGGGGGATAGCAATCAGCCCCAGCATTTT.

V usage is TRBV27 and J usage is TRBJ2-5; 9 nucleotides align to TRBD2. Germline V gene data show CDR1 as MNHEY and CDR2 as SMNVEV (reference sequence). The CDR3 runs 17 residues. V shed 5 bases, J shed 2 bases, and the junction held 12 bases outside the gene matches. CDR3 region: CASSPTIAGVGQETQYF. CDR3 DNA: TGTGCCAGCAGTCCTACCATAGCGGGAGTGGGACAAGAGACCCAGTACTTC.

The chain recombines TRBV12-5 with TRBJ1-1; 7 bases fit TRBD1. CDR1 and CDR2 (germline): LGHNT, FRNRAP. The V gene end was trimmed by 6 bases and the J gene end by 5 bases; junction bases not matched to a gene: 12. The CDR3 has 15 residues. The CDR3 DNA reads as TGTGCTAGTGGGACGACAACAGGGGCCCGGACTGAAGCTTTCTTT. Residues: CASGTTTGARTEAFF.

The rearrangement links TRBV28 to TRBJ1-5; possibly TRBD1 for D (6 bases). CDR3 size: 16 residues. Trimming pared 4 bases from V and 2 bases from J, leaving 15 bases between. Germline V CDR1 and CDR2: MDHEN, SYDVKM. CDR3 in DNA: TGTGCCAGCAGTTATACCGGGACATTGGGCAATCAGCCCCAGCATTTT. This translates into CASSYTGTLGNQPQHF.

The chain carries TRBV5-1 and TRBJ1-3; 9 positions match TRBD1. The CDR3 loop spans 15 amino acids. Trimming cost V 4 bases and J 3 bases; bases outside gene matches: 5. Germline-derived CDR1 and CDR2 are SGHRS and YFSETQ. The chain's CDR3 is CASSHTGGGGNTIYF. The DNA for the CDR3 is TGCGCCAGCAGCCACACAGGGGGCGGTGGAAACACCATATATTTT.

The chain has TRBV4-3 and TRBJ2-3; 15 bases agree with TRBD2. Germline CDR1 reads LGHNA; CDR2 reads YSLEER. Trimming took 3 bases from V and 14 from J; bases not matched to a gene: 3. The CDR3 runs to 13 residues. The CDR3 here is CASSQGTSGRRYF. CDR3 bases: TGCGCCAGCAGCCAGGGGACTAGCGGGAGGCGGTATTTT.

The rearrangement joins TRBV29-1 to TRBJ1-1; weak D call: TRBD1 (6 bases). Germline CDR1 and CDR2: SQVTM and ANQGSEA. The CDR3 is 11 amino acids. The ends were cut back, 4 bases at V and 4 bases at J, with 7 bases in the middle. This chain's CDR3 is CSVAGVTEAFF. CDR3 coding DNA: TGCAGCGTTGCAGGGGTCACTGAAGCTTTCTTT.

The chain recombines TRBV10-3 with TRBJ2-2; 8 bases are shared with TRBD1. The ends lost 7 bases at V and 6 bases at J; junction bases unmatched: 7. Germline V gene data show CDR1 as ENHRY and CDR2 as SYGVKD. This CDR3 has 14 residues. The CDR3, as DNA: TGTGCCATCATGGAGGACAGGGTCCCCGGGGAGCTGTTTTTT. Translation gives CAIMEDRVPGELFF.

J is TRBJ1-1 and V is TRBV5-1; the D is unclear. The CDR3 spans 15 residues. V was trimmed by 0 bases and J by 2 bases, leaving 11 bases between them. The germline V gene encodes CDR1 SGHRS and CDR2 YFSETQ. The CDR3 is CASSLDASLNTEAFF. CDR3 nucleotide sequence: TGCGCCAGCAGCTTGGACGCCAGCTTAAACACTGAAGCTTTCTTT.

The V call is TRBV4-3, the J call TRBJ2-3; a possible D gene is TRBD1 (6 bases). Germline V lookup: CDR1 LGHNA, CDR2 YSLEER. The V and J ends lost 3 bases and 5 bases respectively, with 18 bases between them. The CDR3 covers 16 residues. The CDR3 reads CASSQGAGAGRDTQYF. The CDR3 nucleotides read TGCGCCAGCAGCCAGGGGGCCGGCGCGGGTAGAGATACGCAGTATTTT.

The chain joins TRBV5-8 to TRBJ1-6; D perhaps matches TRBD1 (5 bases). CDR1 is SGHTS, CDR2 YDEGEE, per germline. With 5 bases removed from V and 7 bases from J, the gap between germline ends came to 13 bases. The length of the CDR3 is 14 residues. The CDR3 DNA follows: TGTGCCAGCAGTGAGGGGATTGCCAATTCACCCCTCCACTTT. Amino acids: CASSEGIANSPLHF.

J is TRBJ2-7 and V is TRBV5-1; D uncertain. This CDR3 comprises 14 residues. Between the trimmed V and J ends, which lost 8 bases and 6 bases, there was a span of 21 bases. The V gene's germline CDR1 is SGHRS and CDR2 YFSETQ. The chain's CDR3 is CASTSGEGLGEQYF. DNA for the CDR3: TGCGCCAGTACAAGTGGTGAAGGGCTGGGCGAGCAGTACTTC.

The V call is TRBV30, the J call TRBJ1-4; D remains unclear. The CDR3 has 13 residues. The germline V and J ends were trimmed by 0 bases and 5 bases, with 7 bases remaining between them. Germline V gives CDR1 GTSNPN, CDR2 SVGIG (reference sequence). The CDR3 protein is CAWSVQANEKLFF. The CDR3 bases are TGTGCCTGGAGTGTCCAGGCGAATGAAAAACTGTTTTTT.

The chain combines TRBV7-3 with TRBJ1-1, with D perhaps matching TRBD1 (5 bases). The CDR3 spans 15 residues. Germline V gene sequence: CDR1 SGHTA, CDR2 FQGTGA. Trimming pared 8 bases from V and 1 base from J, leaving 17 bases between. The CDR3, as DNA: TGTGCCAGCTCCCCGGGAGGGGTGTCGAACACTGAAGCTTTCTTT. This translates into CASSPGGVSNTEAFF.

V is TRBV27 and J is TRBJ1-2; tentative D call: TRBD1 (5 bases). V lost 2 bases and J lost 5, with 9 bases in between. Germline-derived CDR1 and CDR2 are MNHEY and SMNVEV (reference sequence). The CDR3 runs 13 residues. DNA for the CDR3: TGTGCCAGCAGTTTAGCGGAGGGGTATGGCTACACCTTC. As protein: CASSLAEGYGYTF.

The chain uses TRBV19 and TRBJ1-3; D uncertain. CDR1 is LNHDA, CDR2 SQIVND, per germline (reference sequence). This CDR3 region has 14 residues. Between the trimmed V and J ends, which lost 2 bases and 2 bases, there was a span of 7 bases. The CDR3 loop is CASSIKATGNTIYF. CDR3 bases: TGTGCCAGTAGTATAAAGGCAACTGGAAACACCATATATTTT.

Remarks on this clone: In the same sample, other DNA sequences code for this CDR3. The V gene is TRBV12-3 or TRBV12-4, the J gene TRBJ1-5; D remains unclear. The ends were cut back, 0 bases at V and 1 base at J, with 1 base in the middle. This CDR3 spans 13 amino acids. The CDR3 DNA reads TGTGCCAGCAGTTTAGCCAGCAATCAGCCCCAGCATTTT. Its protein is CASSLASNQPQHF.